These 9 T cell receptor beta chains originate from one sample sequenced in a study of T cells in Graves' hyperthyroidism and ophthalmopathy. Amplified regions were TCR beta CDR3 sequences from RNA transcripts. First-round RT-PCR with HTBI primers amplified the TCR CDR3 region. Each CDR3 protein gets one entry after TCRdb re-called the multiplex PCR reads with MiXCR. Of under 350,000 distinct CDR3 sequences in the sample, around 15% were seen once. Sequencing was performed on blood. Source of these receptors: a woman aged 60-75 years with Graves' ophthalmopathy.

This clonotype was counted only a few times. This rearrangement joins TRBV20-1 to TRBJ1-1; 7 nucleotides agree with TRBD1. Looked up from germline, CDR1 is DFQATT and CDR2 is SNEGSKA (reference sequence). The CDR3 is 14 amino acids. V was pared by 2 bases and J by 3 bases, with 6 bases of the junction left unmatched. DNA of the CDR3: TGCAGTGCTAGACCCCACAGGGGTGACACTGAAGCTTTCTTT. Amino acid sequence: CSARPHRGDTEAFF.

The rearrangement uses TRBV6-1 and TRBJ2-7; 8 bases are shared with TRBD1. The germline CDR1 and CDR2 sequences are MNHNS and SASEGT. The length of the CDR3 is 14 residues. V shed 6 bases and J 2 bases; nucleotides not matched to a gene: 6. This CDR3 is CASSRDRTTYEQYF. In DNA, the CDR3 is TGTGCCAGCAGCCGGGACAGGACCACCTACGAGCAGTACTTC.

CDR3 sequence: CSGGQDTEAFF. The CDR3 DNA reads TGCAGCGGAGGACAGGACACTGAAGCTTTCTTT. This rearrangement joins TRBV29-1 to TRBJ1-1; 7 bases map to TRBD1. This CDR3 contains 11 residues. Per the germline V gene, CDR1 is SQVTM and CDR2 is ANQGSEA. The V segment lost 7 bases and the J segment 3 bases; nucleotides outside the gene matches: 2.

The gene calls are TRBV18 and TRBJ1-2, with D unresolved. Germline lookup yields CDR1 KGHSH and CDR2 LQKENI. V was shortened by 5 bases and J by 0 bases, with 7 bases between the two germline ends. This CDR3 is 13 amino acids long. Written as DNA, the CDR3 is TGTGCCAGCTCAGAAGCGGCTAACTATGGCTACACCTTC. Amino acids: CASSEAANYGYTF.

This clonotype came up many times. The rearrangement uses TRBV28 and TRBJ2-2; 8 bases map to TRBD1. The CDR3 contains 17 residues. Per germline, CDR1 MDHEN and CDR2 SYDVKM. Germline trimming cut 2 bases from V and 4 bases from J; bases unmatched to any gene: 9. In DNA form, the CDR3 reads TGTGCCAGCAGTTTACCCGGGCAGGGGGCAATCACCGGGGAGCTGTTTTTT. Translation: CASSLPGQGAITGELFF.

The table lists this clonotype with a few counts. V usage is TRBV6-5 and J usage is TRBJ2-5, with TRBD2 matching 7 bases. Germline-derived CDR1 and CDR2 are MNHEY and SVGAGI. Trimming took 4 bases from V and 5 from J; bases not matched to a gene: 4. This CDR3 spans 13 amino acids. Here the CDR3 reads CASSSREGETQYF. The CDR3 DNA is TGTGCCAGCAGTTCCAGGGAGGGGGAGACCCAGTACTTC.

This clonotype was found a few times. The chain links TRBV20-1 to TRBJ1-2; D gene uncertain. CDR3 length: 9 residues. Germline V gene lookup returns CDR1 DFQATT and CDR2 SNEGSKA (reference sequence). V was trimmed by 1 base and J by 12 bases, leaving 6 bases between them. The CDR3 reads CSARAGNTF. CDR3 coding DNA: TGCAGTGCTAGAGCTGGAAACACCTTC.

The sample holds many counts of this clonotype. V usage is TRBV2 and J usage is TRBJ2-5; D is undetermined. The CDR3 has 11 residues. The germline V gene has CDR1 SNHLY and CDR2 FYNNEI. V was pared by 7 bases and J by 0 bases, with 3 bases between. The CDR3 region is CASNNQETQYF. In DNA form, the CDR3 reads TGTGCCAGCAACAACCAAGAGACCCAGTACTTC.

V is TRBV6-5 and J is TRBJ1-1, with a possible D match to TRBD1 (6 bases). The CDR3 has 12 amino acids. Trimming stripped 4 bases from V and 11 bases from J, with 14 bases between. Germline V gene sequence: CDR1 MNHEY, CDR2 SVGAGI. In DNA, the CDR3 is TGTGCCAGCAGTTTTCAAGGGGGGCAGGCTTTCTTT. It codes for CASSFQGGQAFF.